These 30 T cell receptor beta chains originate from one sample sequenced in a study of beta chain features in type 1 diabetes. The whole isolated RNA underwent reverse transcription, so sequencing captured expressed TCRB transcripts. TCRdb keeps only in-frame clones here, not all; method: immunoSEQ multiplex PCR. This table has 680,000 or so clones, around a sixth appearing once. Sequenced material: naive CD4+ T cells from blood. These receptors all come from a man aged 18 to 30 in good health.

V is TRBV7-3 and J is TRBJ2-2; possible D gene TRBD1, 6 bases. The CDR3 length is 16 residues. With 5 bases removed from V and 2 bases from J, the gap between germline ends came to 15 bases. Germline assignment: CDR1 SGHTA and CDR2 FQGTGA. In DNA form, the CDR3 reads TGTGCCAGCAGCCCACCGGGACAACCAAACACCGGGGAGCTGTTTTTT. It specifies CASSPPGQPNTGELFF.

This sequence joins TRBV4-3 and TRBJ2-3; 9 positions agree with TRBD2. V was clipped by 0 bases and J by 6 bases; unmatched bases: 16. Germline lookup yields CDR1 LGHNA and CDR2 YSLEER. This CDR3 has 19 amino acids. For the CDR3, the DNA is TGCGCCAGCAGCCAAGACCCCGCTAGGCCTAGCGGGATTTCGGATACGCAGTATTTT. It specifies CASSQDPARPSGISDTQYF.

This clone was counted a few times. The chain links TRBV4-1 to TRBJ1-3; D gene unclear. CDR3 length: 15 residues. From germline, CDR1 is MGHRA and CDR2 YSYEKL. The ends were cut back, 3 bases at V and 1 base at J, with 10 bases in the middle. The CDR3 spells CASSHGVVSGNTIYF. CDR3 sequence (DNA): TGCGCCAGCAGCCATGGCGTCGTGTCTGGAAACACCATATATTTT.

The chain has TRBV7-2 and TRBJ2-1; 7 bases match TRBD1. With 5 bases clipped from V and 8 bases from J, the junction kept 6 bases outside the gene matches. Germline-derived CDR1 and CDR2 are SGHTA and FQGNSA. This CDR3 spans 13 amino acids. The CDR3 bases are TGTGCCAGCAGCGGAGGACAGGTCGATGAGCAGTTCTTC. Protein sequence: CASSGGQVDEQFF.

The chain employs TRBV27 and TRBJ2-6, with 9 nucleotides matching TRBD2. CDR1 and CDR2 from the germline V gene are MNHEY and SMNVEV (reference sequence). This CDR3 has 19 residues. Unmatched junction bases numbered 12, after V lost 3 bases and J lost 3 bases. CDR3 in amino acids: CASSFSRTSDYLGANVLTF. CDR3 nucleotides: TGTGCCAGCAGTTTTTCTAGGACTAGCGACTACCTTGGGGCCAACGTCCTGACTTTC.

The sample holds a few counts of this clone. V usage is TRBV7-9 and J usage is TRBJ1-1; 10 nucleotides match TRBD1. This CDR3 comprises 16 residues. Germline CDR1 reads SEHNR; CDR2 reads FQNEAQ (reference sequence). V was clipped by 6 bases and J by 0 bases; unmatched bases: 7. The CDR3 DNA reads TGTGCCAGCAGAGTCGGGACAGGGGTTTTGAACACTGAAGCTTTCTTT. Translation gives CASRVGTGVLNTEAFF.

Only a few counts were recorded for this clone. CDR3 coding DNA: TGTGCCAGCACTCCGACTAGCGGGGTCGCTAGCACAGATACGCAGTATTTT. It encodes CASTPTSGVASTDTQYF. This chain uses TRBV7-2 with TRBJ2-3, with 11 bases fitting TRBD2. The V segment lost 7 bases and the J segment 0 bases; nucleotides outside the gene matches: 9. Germline loops: CDR1 SGHTA, CDR2 FQGNSA. The CDR3 is made up of 17 amino acids.

The gene calls are TRBV5-4 and TRBJ1-2; no clear D. The CDR3 runs to 13 residues. V dropped 0 bases and J dropped 8 bases, with 11 bases sitting between them. Germline V lookup: CDR1 SGHNT, CDR2 YYREEE (reference sequence). The CDR3 here is CASSLERVWGYTF. DNA for the CDR3: TGTGCCAGCAGCTTGGAGCGGGTCTGGGGCTACACCTTC.

The rearrangement links TRBV5-1 to TRBJ2-7; D may correspond to TRBD1 or TRBD2 (6 bases each). CDR1 is SGHRS, CDR2 YFSETQ, per germline. The germline V and J ends were trimmed by 5 bases and 3 bases, with 12 bases remaining between them. CDR3 size: 13 residues. This CDR3 is CASRRGEVYEQYF. The CDR3 DNA is TGCGCCAGCAGGAGGGGGGAAGTCTACGAGCAGTACTTC.

The genes are TRBV15 and TRBJ1-5, with 7 bases that match TRBD1. The CDR3 is 18 amino acids. CDR1 LNHNV and CDR2 YYDKDF come from the germline V gene (reference sequence). The junction had 11 bases not matched to a gene; V was cut back by 1 base and J by 2 bases. The CDR3 DNA reads TGTGCCACCAGCAGAGGGGACAGCCGAGGTAGGGGCAATCAGCCCCAGCATTTT. Translating gives CATSRGDSRGRGNQPQHF.

The chain links TRBV5-1 to TRBJ2-6; TRBD1 aligns across 8 bases. This CDR3 has 15 amino acids. V shed 7 bases and J 4 bases; nucleotides not matched to a gene: 7. Germline V gene lookup returns CDR1 SGHRS and CDR2 YFSETQ. The chain's CDR3 is CASGSTGVGANVLTF. For the CDR3, the DNA is TGCGCCAGCGGCTCGACAGGGGTCGGGGCCAACGTCCTGACTTTC.

The rearrangement uses TRBV19 and TRBJ2-1; TRBD2 aligns across 14 bases. CDR1 is LNHDA, CDR2 SQIVND, per germline (reference sequence). CDR3 length: 15 residues. V lost 10 bases, J lost 3 bases, and 5 bases stayed unmatched. CDR3 DNA: TGTGCCACCGGGACTAGCGGGAGTGGCTACAATGAGCAGTTCTTC. Translated: CATGTSGSGYNEQFF. The entire variable domain, with the rest obtained from reference TRBV19 and TRBJ2-1, is as follows: DGGITQSPKYLFRKEGQNVTLSCEQNLNHDAMYWYRQDPGQGLRLIYYSQIVNDFQKGDIAEGYSVSREKKESFPLTVTSAQKNPTAFYLCATGTSGSGYNEQFFGPGTRLTVL.

This chain uses TRBV7-2 with TRBJ2-5; D may be TRBD1 (6 bases). The CDR3 is made up of 16 amino acids. Between the trimmed V and J ends, which lost 4 bases and 4 bases, there was a span of 19 bases. Germline loops: CDR1 SGHTA, CDR2 FQGNSA. The CDR3 region is CASSSRTREGGETQYF. The CDR3 region has the DNA TGTGCCAGCAGCTCCCGGACCAGGGAAGGGGGAGAGACCCAGTACTTC.

In this sample, this clone turned up a few times. The gene calls are TRBV19 and TRBJ1-5, with D possibly TRBD1 on 5 matching bases. The CDR3 consists of 15 residues. Trimming shortened V by 1 base and J by 0 bases, and 7 bases separated the two germline ends. CDR1 is LNHDA, CDR2 SQIVND, per germline (reference sequence). The CDR3: CASSIGGNSNQPQHF. The CDR3 DNA reads as TGTGCCAGTAGTATAGGGGGGAATAGCAATCAGCCCCAGCATTTT.

This clone was seen many times. The genes are TRBV4-3 and TRBJ2-1; possible D gene TRBD2, 6 bases. The V gene lost 0 bases and the J gene lost 0 bases, with 9 bases spanning the gap. The CDR3 runs 16 residues. Germline values: CDR1 LGHNA, CDR2 YSLEER. The chain's CDR3 is CASSQDTGGSYNEQFF. As DNA, the CDR3 is TGCGCCAGCAGCCAAGATACCGGGGGCTCCTACAATGAGCAGTTCTTC.

The V gene is TRBV7-6, the J gene TRBJ2-6; D remains unclear. With 4 bases removed from V and 2 bases from J, the gap between germline ends came to 3 bases. Per germline, CDR1 SGHVS and CDR2 FNYEAQ. The CDR3 loop spans 13 amino acids. The CDR3 loop is CASSSAGANVLTF. The CDR3 bases are TGTGCCAGCAGCTCGGCTGGGGCCAACGTCCTGACTTTC. The whole variable domain, filled in from reference TRBV7-6 and TRBJ2-6, reads GAGVSQSPRYKVTKRGQDVALRCDPISGHVSLYWYRQALGQGPEFLTYFNYEAQQDKSGLPNDRFSAERPEGSISTLTIQRTEQRDSAMYRCASSSAGANVLTFGAGSRLTVL.

The V call is TRBV6-5, the J call TRBJ2-3; TRBD1 matches 7 bases. The CDR3 runs 15 residues. The V and J ends lost 6 bases and 4 bases, in that order; junction bases with no gene match: 10. Germline CDR1 and CDR2: MNHEY and SVGAGI. The CDR3 spells CASRYRGEGSDTQYF. In DNA form, the CDR3 reads TGTGCCAGCAGATACAGGGGAGAAGGTTCAGATACGCAGTATTTT.

This clone was recorded a few times. This sequence joins TRBV10-3 and TRBJ1-1; the D gene is possibly TRBD1 (5 bases). CDR1 is ENHRY, CDR2 SYGVKD, per germline. The ends were cut back, 2 bases at V and 4 bases at J, with 8 bases in the middle. This CDR3 region has 13 residues. CDR3: CAISEGGGTEAFF. The CDR3 DNA reads TGTGCCATCAGTGAGGGTGGGGGCACTGAAGCTTTCTTT.

This rearrangement joins TRBV25-1 to TRBJ1-2; possibly TRBD1 for D (5 bases). From germline, CDR1 is MGHDK and CDR2 SYGVNS. This CDR3 is built from 12 residues. V was cut by 4 bases and J by 4 bases, with 7 bases left in between. CDR3 residues: CASSAQAYGYTF. DNA of the CDR3: TGTGCCAGCAGTGCACAGGCCTATGGCTACACCTTC.

This clone occurred a few times. The CDR3 reads CASSEETVVEAFF. The DNA for the CDR3 is TGTGCCAGCAGTGAAGAGACGGTGGTTGAAGCTTTCTTT. V is TRBV25-1 and J is TRBJ1-1; D call uncertain. The CDR3 covers 13 residues. The germline gives CDR1 MGHDK, CDR2 SYGVNS. The V end lost 2 bases, the J end lost 7 bases, and 11 bases lay between the germline ends.

In this sample, this clone turned up a few times. This chain uses TRBV29-1 with TRBJ1-1; D perhaps matches TRBD1 (6 bases). This CDR3 region has 13 residues. The V gene's germline CDR1 is SQVTM and CDR2 ANQGSEA. Trimming stripped 4 bases from V and 6 bases from J, with 15 bases between. The CDR3 sequence: CSVVGDKLSEAFF. CDR3 in DNA: TGCAGCGTTGTGGGGGACAAGCTGTCTGAAGCTTTCTTT.

This clone was counted between two and nine times. This rearrangement joins TRBV7-3 to TRBJ1-1, with D possibly matching TRBD1 (5 bases). The germline V gene has CDR1 SGHTA and CDR2 FQGTGA. The ends were cut back, 4 bases at V and 4 bases at J, with 10 bases in the middle. The CDR3 is made up of 13 amino acids. The CDR3 nucleotides are TGTGCCAGCAGCTCGGGACCGGCCACTGAAGCTTTCTTT. Its protein product is CASSSGPATEAFF.

This rearrangement joins TRBV4-3 to TRBJ1-4; 7 nucleotides align to TRBD1. Germline V gene sequence: CDR1 LGHNA, CDR2 YSLEER. The V segment lost 6 bases and the J segment 2 bases; nucleotides outside the gene matches: 6. This CDR3 is 15 amino acids long. The CDR3 loop reads CASRDTGVTNEKLFF. The DNA for the CDR3 is TGCGCCAGCAGAGACACAGGGGTTACTAATGAAAAACTGTTTTTT.

To note about this clone: Other DNA sequences from this sample encode an identical CDR3 as well. The chain has TRBV5-1 and TRBJ2-2; D not resolved. V was clipped by 0 bases and J by 6 bases, with 3 bases between them. Germline CDR1 is SGHRS and CDR2 is YFSETQ. This CDR3 is 12 amino acids long. The CDR3 loop reads CASSLGAGELFF. The CDR3, as DNA: TGCGCCAGCAGCTTGGGAGCCGGGGAGCTGTTTTTT.

The sample holds a few counts of this clone. V and J are TRBV7-2 and TRBJ2-7; possible D gene TRBD2, 5 bases. The CDR3 consists of 14 residues. Per the germline V gene, CDR1 is SGHTA and CDR2 is FQGNSA. V lost 6 bases, J lost 3 bases, and 15 bases lay in between. CDR3 sequence reads: CASSWTSKGYEQYF. The DNA of the CDR3 is TGTGCCAGCAGTTGGACTTCTAAGGGCTACGAGCAGTACTTC.

J is TRBJ1-1 and V is TRBV7-9; perhaps TRBD1 as D (6 bases). Per the germline V gene, CDR1 is SEHNR and CDR2 is FQNEAQ (reference sequence). The ends were cut back, 6 bases at V and 1 base at J, with 9 bases in the middle. The CDR3 runs 13 residues. The CDR3 reads CASSSGQNTEAFF. CDR3 in DNA: TGTGCCAGCAGTTCGGGACAGAACACTGAAGCTTTCTTT. Drawing the rest from reference TRBV7-9 and TRBJ1-1, the complete variable domain is DTGVSQNPRHKITKRGQNVTFRCDPISEHNRLYWYRQTLGQGPEFLTYFQNEAQLEKSRLLSDRFSAERPKGSFSTLEIQRTEQGDSAMYLCASSSGQNTEAFFGQGTRLTVV.

This clone came up a few times. The rearrangement links TRBV25-1 to TRBJ1-1, with 7 bases fitting TRBD1. V dropped 7 bases and J dropped 1; count of bases not matched to a gene: 3. The CDR3 loop spans 13 amino acids. Germline V lookup: CDR1 MGHDK, CDR2 SYGVNS. The CDR3 DNA is TGTGCCAGCACCAGGGGGGGGAACACTGAAGCTTTCTTT. It is translated as CASTRGGNTEAFF. The full variable domain, in which reference TRBV25-1 and TRBJ1-1 provide the parts outside the CDR3, is EADIYQTPRYLVIGTGKKITLECSQTMGHDKMYWYQQDPGMELHLIHYSYGVNSTEKGDLSSESTVSRIRTEHFPLTLESARPSHTSQYLCASTRGGNTEAFFGQGTRLTVV.

CDR3 DNA sequence: TGTGCCAGCAGCGTAGCGGCCGGGACAGAAGAGACCCAGTACTTC. Protein sequence: CASSVAAGTEETQYF. The rearrangement joins TRBV9 to TRBJ2-5, with 7 bases matching TRBD1. Germline CDR1 is SGDLS and CDR2 is YYNGEE. V trimming: 0 bases; J trimming: 3 bases; junction bases outside the gene matches: 5. This CDR3 has 15 amino acids.

The chain recombines TRBV2 with TRBJ1-2, with D unclear. The CDR3 consists of 12 residues. Germline lookup yields CDR1 SNHLY and CDR2 FYNNEI. V lost 4 bases and J 3 bases, leaving 6 bases between the germline ends. The CDR3 region is CASSVVYYGYTF. The CDR3 bases are TGTGCCAGCAGTGTGGTGTACTATGGCTACACCTTC.

V usage is TRBV19 and J usage is TRBJ1-1; 7 bases are a match to TRBD1. This CDR3 is built from 14 residues. Trimming at V came to 2 bases and at J to 7 bases, leaving 7 bases not matched to a gene. Germline assignment: CDR1 LNHDA and CDR2 SQIVND (reference sequence). The CDR3 loop is CASSITRGFGEAFF. CDR3 DNA: TGTGCCAGTAGTATAACCAGGGGGTTCGGTGAAGCTTTCTTT.